This T cell receptor beta chain stems from a study of shared clonotypes between healthy human individuals. Researchers sequenced unsorted PBMC DNA using ten immunoSEQ deep assay plates. Some clones are missing from TCRdb's copy, which holds only in-frame ones; the method was immunoSEQ multiplex PCR. Here the sample spans hundreds of thousands of clones, roughly 80% being singletons. Per germline, CDR1 GTSNPN and CDR2 SVGIG (reference sequence). The ends were cut back, 3 bases at V and 2 bases at J, with 10 bases in the middle. The CDR3 is made up of 14 amino acids. J is TRBJ1-4 and V is TRBV30; tentative D call: TRBD1 (5 bases). The sample consisted of PBMCs. This TCR came from a woman in her thirties or forties in good health. Some clones in this sample may be carry-over from other donors' samples. The CDR3 DNA follows: TGTGCCTGGAGCGACAGATCGACTAATGAAAAACTGTTTTTT. This encodes CAWSDRSTNEKLFF.